The T cell receptor (beta chain) under discussion was sequenced for a study of breast tumors, draining lymph nodes, adjacent tissues (TCRdb year 2016). The study in broad terms: In breast cancer patients, the study compared the TCR beta repertoires of tumor, adjacent nontumor tissue and axillary lymph nodes. In human breast cancer, the study set out to assess how tumor, surrounding tissue and draining lymph node repertoires relate to one another and whether T cells might be exchanged between them. Study-level results and caveats: The data were judged consistent with most tumor T cells deriving from the lymph node and then expanding within tumor tissue. Tumor T-cell repertoires showed less diversity than lymph node repertoires and more diversity than nontumor tissue repertoires, and tumor T-cell repertoires showed preferential V and J gene usage. The conclusion that tumor T cells originate in lymph nodes was presented as consistent with a hypothesis rather than as directly demonstrated. Tumor and nontumor tissue repertoires were significantly more similar in luminal-like than in basal-like breast cancer.

The instrument given in TCRdb is Illumina HiSeq 2000. TCR beta chain libraries were generated through multiplex PCR amplification. High-throughput sequencing was used to analyze the amplified TCR beta chain products. The public reads were reanalyzed by TCRdb: fastp trimming at Q25, MiXCR alignment, in-frame beta chains only. Each CDR3 protein gets just one entry, which takes the most common genes and DNA from the rows behind it. Counted in this sample were roughly 120,000 distinct CDR3 sequences; about 20% of them appeared once. In total, the top ten clones hold more than 3% of the sample. This clonotype was seen at least ten times. The antigen it binds to is not known. No base quality values were provided; no much bigger clone lies one nucleotide off. Lymph node samples were obtained from the axillary draining lymph nodes of breast cancer patients. The TCR comes from a female donor with breast cancer. Some clones in this sample may be carry-over from other donors' samples. Sequencing was carried out using axillary lymph node tissue.

The nucleotides read TGTGCCAGCAGGGCCAATACCCCGGGTAATTCACCCCTCCACTTT. Its protein is CASRANTPGNSPLHF. The sequence joins TRBV12-3 or TRBV12-4 to TRBJ1-6; too little of a D gene remains to name it. The trim is 6 bases for V and 6 bases for J, with a gap of 15 bases between the germline ends. From cysteine to phenylalanine, the CDR3 is 15 amino acids long. Only the CDR3 region is kept as DNA, spanning 45 bases read in frame from base 1.